This TCR beta chain comes out of a study of tumor and adjacent non-tumor tissue in lung cancer. Study as a whole: Patients were aged about 30 to 85, 10 men and about five women, stage I to III. Study-wide points: TCR diversity was significantly greater in tumor than normal lung tissue. Tumor repertoires had a smaller top 100 clone share than normal lung.

No cell sorting was done before RNA was extracted from the tissue. Donors were chemotherapy-naive, newly diagnosed lung cancer surgical patients in China, August–late 2014. A modified ARM-PCR protocol with three rounds of nested PCR amplified TCRbeta. TCRdb independently ran MiXCR on the multiplex PCR reads; one entry per CDR3 protein. Among around 79,000 distinct CDR3 sequences listed, approximately 77% were seen once. This clonotype was detected only a few times. Its antigen is not identified. Germline is not matched at one junction end, which may reflect a read error. The CDR3 is made up of 16 amino acids. From germline, CDR1 is MNHNY and CDR2 SVGAGI (reference sequence).

The chain recombines TRBV6-6 with TRBJ1-3; 7 bases are shared with TRBD1. This clonotype was sampled from a woman between 40 and 55 years old with non-small cell lung cancer. The sequenced material came from lung tumor tissue. CDR3 nucleotide sequence: TGTACCAGCGGTCCCCGACAGGGTCGGTCTGGAAACACTATATATTTT. Translating gives CTSGPRQGRSGNTIYF.